The 3 T cell receptor beta chains below come from one sample, sequenced in a study of spatial heterogeneity in lung cancer. The time point is: blood at routine non-recurrence follow-up after resection. Each CDR3 protein gets one entry after TCRdb re-called the 5' RACE reads with MiXCR. The data contain around 11,000 distinct CDR3 sequences, over 9% of them singletons. Specimen: PBMCs, collected at follow-up. These receptors came from a female donor with early-stage non-small cell lung cancer.

The sample holds many counts of this clonotype. The rearrangement joins TRBV29-1 to TRBJ1-1; D uncertain. Trimming took off 3 bases at V and 4 bases at J, with 9 bases between the two ends. The CDR3 is 12 amino acids. CDR1 and CDR2 (germline): SQVTM, ANQGSEA. CDR3 nucleotide sequence: TGCAGCGTTGATACCTGGGGCACTGAAGCTTTCTTT. It encodes CSVDTWGTEAFF.

As concerns this clonotype: Since a much larger clone is just one base distant, this may be a read error. J is TRBJ2-1 and V is TRBV11-2; D might be TRBD1 (6 bases). The CDR3 totals 15 residues. Germline-derived CDR1 and CDR2 are SGHAT and FQNNGV. The CDR3 is CAGSLANRQVNEQFF. The CDR3 DNA reads as TGTGCCGGCAGCTTAGCCAACCGACAGGTGAATGAGCAGTTCTTC.

The sample holds one count of this clonotype. The chain has TRBV7-2 and TRBJ2-6; D call uncertain. Trimming took 2 bases from V and 4 from J, leaving 3 bases between them. The CDR3 has 13 residues. CDR1 and CDR2 from the germline V gene are SGHTA and FQGNSA. CDR3 DNA sequence: TGTGCCAGCAGCTTACCCGGGGCCAACGTCCTGACTTTC. Translating gives CASSLPGANVLTF.